Below, 21 T cell receptor beta chains from the same sample are listed, as sequenced in a study of T cells in Graves' hyperthyroidism and ophthalmopathy. The CDR3 regions of TCR beta were amplified from RNA transcripts. In the first-round RT-PCR of the TCR CDR3, the HTBI primer set was used. TCRdb analysed the multiplex PCR reads with MiXCR anew, one entry per CDR3 protein. In the table there are more than 500,000 distinct CDR3 sequences, 46% of which are singletons. The specimen sequenced was peripheral blood or thyroid tissue (not recorded which). Source of these receptors: an adult woman with Graves' disease, either hyperthyroidism or ophthalmopathy (not recorded which).

V usage is TRBV29-1 and J usage is TRBJ2-7, with D perhaps TRBD1 (6 bases). This CDR3 is 15 amino acids long. The germline V gene encodes CDR1 SQVTM and CDR2 ANQGSEA. The V and J ends lost 0 bases and 2 bases respectively, with 14 bases between them. The CDR3 is CSVEDPQTGPYEQYF. The CDR3 nucleotides read TGCAGCGTTGAAGACCCTCAGACAGGCCCCTACGAGCAGTACTTC.

This clonotype showed up just a few times. The rearrangement joins TRBV7-4 to TRBJ1-6; 8 bases align to TRBD1. The CDR3 extends over 15 amino acids. The V gene's germline CDR1 is SGHVT and CDR2 SQSDAQ. V shed 6 bases, J shed 6 bases, and the junction held 7 bases outside the gene matches. CDR3 bases: TGTGCCAGCAGATACGACAGGGGTCTTAATTCACCCCTCCACTTT. Translated, it gives CASRYDRGLNSPLHF.

The chain recombines TRBV2 with TRBJ2-2, with TRBD1 matching over 7 bases. CDR1 is SNHLY and CDR2 is FYNNEI in the germline V gene. This CDR3 is built from 15 residues. The trim removed 1 base at V and 1 base at J, leaving 0 bases unmatched. CDR3 coding DNA: TGTGCCAGCAGTGAAGGGGACAGGAACACCGGGGAGCTGTTTTTT. It encodes CASSEGDRNTGELFF.

V usage is TRBV7-8 and J usage is TRBJ2-5, with a possible D match to TRBD1 (6 bases). Trimming left V 1 base short and J 1 base short, with 13 bases between. The germline V gene encodes CDR1 SGHVS and CDR2 FQNEAQ. This CDR3 has 16 amino acids. The DNA for the CDR3 is TGTGCCAGCAGCTTAGGACGGTGGGGGCCCCAAGAGACCCAGTACTTC. Its translation is CASSLGRWGPQETQYF.

CDR3 nucleotide sequence: TGTGCCAGCAGTTTATATCGTCGGCAGGGGGTTACCTACGAGCAGTACTTC. Its protein is CASSLYRRQGVTYEQYF. The chain uses TRBV12-3 or TRBV12-4 and TRBJ2-7; 7 bases are a match to TRBD1. The CDR3 is 17 amino acids. Trimming removed 2 bases from V and 2 bases from J; junction bases left unmatched: 12.

This chain connects TRBV11-2 to TRBJ2-7, with no clear D. Germline V lookup: CDR1 SGHAT, CDR2 FQNNGV. The V end was cut by 6 bases, the J end by 2 bases, with 14 bases between. This CDR3 spans 14 amino acids. For the CDR3, the DNA is TGTGCCAGCAGTGCTAGAATAAGTACCTACGAGCAGTACTTC. Amino acid sequence: CASSARISTYEQYF.

In DNA form, the CDR3 reads TGTGCCAGCAGCTTATTGGTGGGGGGGTCCCTCCACTTT. Amino acids: CASSLLVGGSLHF. The chain is built from TRBV7-2 and TRBJ1-6, with D maybe TRBD1 (5 bases). Germline V lookup: CDR1 SGHTA, CDR2 FQGNSA. This CDR3 is 13 amino acids long. Deletions cut 2 bases from V and 14 bases from J, with 13 bases between.

This clonotype was observed at least ten times. This chain links TRBV20-1 with TRBJ1-2; TRBD1 might be the D (5 bases). This CDR3 is 15 amino acids long. Germline values: CDR1 DFQATT, CDR2 SNEGSKA (reference sequence). Trimming removed 3 bases from V and 1 base from J, with 15 bases in between. This chain's CDR3 is CSARPTGVVNYGYTF. The CDR3 DNA follows: TGCAGTGCTAGGCCCACGGGGGTAGTTAACTATGGCTACACCTTC.

This clonotype has ten or more counts. The chain joins TRBV10-2 to TRBJ1-1, with D unresolved. CDR1 and CDR2 (germline): WSHSY, SAAADI. CDR3 length: 11 amino acids. V was pared by 8 bases and J by 1 base, with 5 bases between. CDR3 in amino acids: CASEANTEAFF. The DNA for the CDR3 is TGCGCCAGCGAGGCGAACACTGAAGCTTTCTTT.

This clonotype came up many times. This chain links TRBV7-9 with TRBJ1-1; weak D call: TRBD1 (5 bases). Germline CDR1 reads SEHNR; CDR2 reads FQNEAQ (reference sequence). V shed 5 bases and J shed 4 bases, with 14 bases lying between them. This CDR3 region has 14 residues. The chain's CDR3 is CASSPRVSGTEAFF. CDR3 nucleotides: TGTGCCAGCAGCCCCAGGGTTTCGGGCACTGAAGCTTTCTTT.

The V call is TRBV29-1, the J call TRBJ1-5; the D is unclear. CDR1 and CDR2 (germline): SQVTM, ANQGSEA. The CDR3 length is 12 residues. V was shortened by 3 bases and J by 6 bases, with 9 bases between the two germline ends. The DNA of the CDR3 is TGCAGCGTTGATGGGGTGGCTCAGCCCCAGCATTTT. Residues: CSVDGVAQPQHF.

This clonotype was observed at least ten times. The J gene is TRBJ2-5, the V gene TRBV7-9; either TRBD1 or TRBD2 may fit D (5 bases each). The CDR3 has 16 residues. Germline V lookup: CDR1 SEHNR, CDR2 FQNEAQ (reference sequence). The V end was cut by 6 bases, the J end by 1 base, with 18 bases between. CDR3 nucleotide sequence: TGTGCCAGCAGACAGACCGGGAAGGGGTTCCAAGAGACCCAGTACTTC. It codes for CASRQTGKGFQETQYF.

This clonotype was seen at least ten times. This chain uses TRBV7-8 with TRBJ1-2, with D unclear. The germline V gene has CDR1 SGHVS and CDR2 FQNEAQ. The ends were cut back, 4 bases at V and 7 bases at J, with 19 bases in the middle. The CDR3 has 15 amino acids. Written as DNA, the CDR3 is TGTGCCAGCAGCTCCTACAGCCGGAGGGTAACTGGCTACACCTTC. Translating it yields CASSSYSRRVTGYTF.

This clonotype was found many times. The CDR3 loop reads CASSSTNTGELFF. The CDR3 nucleotides read TGTGCCAGTAGTTCCACGAACACCGGGGAGCTGTTTTTT. The genes are TRBV19 and TRBJ2-2; D uncertain. The ends were cut back, 5 bases at V and 0 bases at J, with 4 bases in the middle. The CDR3 consists of 13 residues. CDR1 LNHDA and CDR2 SQIVND come from the germline V gene (reference sequence).

This clonotype showed up many times. The chain uses TRBV4-1 and TRBJ2-2, with 10 bases that match TRBD1. Germline V gene sequence: CDR1 MGHRA, CDR2 YSYEKL. The CDR3 length is 16 residues. V shed 4 bases, J shed 5 bases, and the junction held 7 bases outside the gene matches. CDR3 region: CASSPSGQGLTGELFF. CDR3 DNA: TGCGCCAGCAGCCCCTCGGGACAGGGGTTAACCGGGGAGCTGTTTTTT.

In this sample, this clonotype turned up many times. This chain connects TRBV12-3 or TRBV12-4 to TRBJ2-5, with 10 bases matching TRBD2. The CDR3 runs to 14 residues. V shed 3 bases, J shed 3 bases, and the junction held 1 base outside the gene matches. The CDR3 sequence is CASSFGLAEETQYF. The DNA for the CDR3 is TGTGCCAGCAGTTTCGGACTAGCGGAAGAGACCCAGTACTTC.

The V gene is TRBV7-3, the J gene TRBJ2-5; D is perhaps TRBD1 or TRBD2 (5 bases each). V was clipped by 5 bases and J by 2 bases, with 12 bases between them. The CDR3 spans 14 residues. The germline gives CDR1 SGHTA, CDR2 FQGTGA. The CDR3 DNA follows: TGTGCCAGCAGCCCCGAGGGGCGGCAAGAGACCCAGTACTTC. Amino acid sequence: CASSPEGRQETQYF.

The chain has TRBV15 and TRBJ2-7; D gene ambiguous. The CDR3 is 12 residues long. Trimming cost V 1 base and J 7 bases, with 8 bases left between them. Germline CDR1 reads LNHNV; CDR2 reads YYDKDF (reference sequence). CDR3 region: CATSRVDLEQYF. The CDR3 DNA reads TGTGCCACCAGCAGAGTAGATCTGGAGCAGTACTTC.

V gene TRBV7-9 combines with J gene TRBJ2-5, with TRBD1 matching over 9 bases. V lost 5 bases and J lost 9; bases outside the gene matches: 10. This CDR3 is 14 amino acids long. CDR1 SEHNR and CDR2 FQNEAQ come from the germline V gene (reference sequence). The CDR3 loop reads CASSPWDRDQPQYF. Here the CDR3 DNA reads TGTGCCAGCAGCCCCTGGGACAGGGATCAGCCCCAGTACTTC.

This clonotype has at least ten counts. V is TRBV28 and J is TRBJ1-2; the D is unclear. CDR1 is MDHEN, CDR2 SYDVKM, per germline. The CDR3 length is 11 residues. Trimming cost V 5 bases and J 7 bases, with 8 bases left between them. This chain's CDR3 is CASSPRVGYTF. The CDR3 DNA follows: TGTGCCAGCAGTCCAAGGGTTGGCTACACCTTC.

In this sample, this clonotype turned up many times. The chain carries TRBV2 and TRBJ2-7, with 10 bases matching TRBD1. The CDR3 has 14 amino acids. Looked up from germline, CDR1 is SNHLY and CDR2 is FYNNEI. Unmatched junction bases numbered 6, after V lost 6 bases and J lost 4 bases. In DNA, the CDR3 is TGTGCCAGCAGCGACCGGACAGGGGGTTACGAGCAGTACTTC. Residues: CASSDRTGGYEQYF. The full variable domain, in which reference TRBV2 and TRBJ2-7 provide the parts outside the CDR3, is EPEVTQTPSHQVTQMGQEVILRCVPISNHLYFYWYRQILGQKVEFLVSFYNNEISEKSEIFDDQFSVERPDGSNFTLKIRSTKLEDSAMYFCASSDRTGGYEQYFGPGTRLTVT.